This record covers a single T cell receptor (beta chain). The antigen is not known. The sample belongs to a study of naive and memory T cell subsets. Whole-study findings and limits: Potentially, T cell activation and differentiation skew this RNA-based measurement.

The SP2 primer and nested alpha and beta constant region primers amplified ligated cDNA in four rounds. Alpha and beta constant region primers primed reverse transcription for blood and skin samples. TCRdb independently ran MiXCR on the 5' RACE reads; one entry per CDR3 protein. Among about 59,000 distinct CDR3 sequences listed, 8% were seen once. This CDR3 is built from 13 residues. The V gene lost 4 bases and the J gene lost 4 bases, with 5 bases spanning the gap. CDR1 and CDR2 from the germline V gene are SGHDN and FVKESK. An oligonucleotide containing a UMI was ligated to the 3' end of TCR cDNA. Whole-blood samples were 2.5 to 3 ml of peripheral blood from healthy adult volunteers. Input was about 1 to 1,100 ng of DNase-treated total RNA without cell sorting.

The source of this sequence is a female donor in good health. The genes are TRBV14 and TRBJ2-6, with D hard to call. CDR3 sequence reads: CASSPAGANVLTF. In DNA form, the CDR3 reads TGTGCCAGCAGCCCAGCGGGGGCCAACGTCCTGACTTTC.